The 25 T cell receptor beta chains below were found in one sample sequenced in a study of long-term antiretroviral therapy in people with HIV. Investigators performed immunoSEQ version v3.0 at survey level. Generated by immunoSEQ multiplex PCR, the TCRdb table keeps only in-frame clones and is missing some. Of about 14,000 clones in the sample, roughly 90% were seen once. The sequenced sample was unsorted PBMCs, obtained 6.2 years after starting antiretroviral therapy. The receptors shown here come from a man aged 35-49 years with HIV.

This clone has just a few counts. The gene calls are TRBV7-8 and TRBJ1-2; 9 positions agree with TRBD1. Germline lookup yields CDR1 SGHVS and CDR2 FQNEAQ. This CDR3 region has 16 residues. After removal of 5 bases from V and 7 bases from J, the junction contained 14 bases not matched to a gene. The CDR3 sequence is CASSPREGQGDGGYTF. The CDR3 nucleotides are TGTGCCAGCAGCCCCCGGGAGGGACAGGGCGACGGTGGCTACACCTTC.

V gene TRBV29-1 combines with J gene TRBJ2-7; D gene unclear. CDR3 length: 11 amino acids. V lost 4 bases to trimming and J lost 5 bases, with 9 bases between them. Germline V gene lookup returns CDR1 SQVTM and CDR2 ANQGSEA. This CDR3 is CSVALTHEQYF. The DNA of the CDR3 is TGCAGCGTTGCCCTAACTCACGAGCAGTACTTC.

The chain employs TRBV7-7 and TRBJ2-1, with D unclear. V was pared by 1 base and J by 5 bases, with 6 bases between. Germline V gene lookup returns CDR1 SSHAT and CDR2 FNYEAQ (reference sequence). The CDR3 has 13 residues. The CDR3 here is CASSLGPNNEQFF. The CDR3 bases are TGTGCCAGCAGCTTAGGGCCTAACAATGAGCAGTTCTTC.

The J gene is TRBJ1-1, the V gene TRBV4-3, with 7 bases aligning to TRBD1. Germline CDR1 is LGHNA and CDR2 is YSLEER. This CDR3 contains 14 residues. V gave up 4 bases and J gave up 0 bases; unmatched junction bases: 2. The chain's CDR3 is CASSPGTVNTEAFF. CDR3 sequence (DNA): TGCGCCAGCAGCCCCGGGACAGTGAACACTGAAGCTTTCTTT.

The chain uses TRBV5-6 and TRBJ1-1; D uncertain. With 4 bases removed from V and 3 bases from J, the gap between germline ends came to 4 bases. The CDR3 spans 11 residues. In germline, CDR1 is SGHDT, CDR2 YYEEEE. The CDR3 sequence: CASSQHTEAFF. The CDR3 DNA is TGTGCCAGCAGCCAACACACTGAAGCTTTCTTT.

This clone was seen just once. This chain joins TRBV2 and TRBJ1-5; no clear D. Germline V CDR1 and CDR2: SNHLY, FYNNEI. Trimming took off 8 bases at V and 1 base at J, with 9 bases between the two ends. CDR3 length equals 13 residues. Here the CDR3 DNA reads TGTGCCAGCGGCGACGGGAGCAATCAGCCCCAGCATTTT. Protein sequence: CASGDGSNQPQHF. Filled out from reference TRBV2 and TRBJ1-5, the complete variable domain reads EPEVTQTPSHQVTQMGQEVILRCVPISNHLYFYWYRQILGQKVEFLVSFYNNEISEKSEIFDDQFSVERPDGSNFTLKIRSTKLEDSAMYFCASGDGSNQPQHFGDGTRLSIL.

The V gene is TRBV29-1, the J gene TRBJ2-7; D uncertain. The CDR3 is made up of 13 amino acids. The ends were cut back, 3 bases at V and 6 bases at J, with 15 bases in the middle. Germline CDR1 reads SQVTM; CDR2 reads ANQGSEA. CDR3 amino acids: CSVDSAEIGEQYF. DNA for the CDR3: TGCAGCGTTGATTCGGCAGAGATTGGCGAGCAGTACTTC.

The genes are TRBV4-3 and TRBJ2-5; 10 bases match TRBD2. This CDR3 is 17 amino acids long. Trimming took 1 base from V and 1 from J; bases not matched to a gene: 6. Germline CDR1 LGHNA, CDR2 YSLEER. The CDR3 region is CASSQGRLAGVQETQYF. In DNA form, the CDR3 reads TGCGCCAGCAGCCAAGGCCGCCTAGCGGGAGTCCAAGAGACCCAGTACTTC.

The chain employs TRBV18 and TRBJ2-2; no definite D call. This CDR3 is built from 14 residues. Germline V gene sequence: CDR1 KGHSH, CDR2 LQKENI. V lost 1 base, J lost 6 bases, and 9 bases lay in between. The CDR3 loop is CASSPLDRAGELFF. CDR3 coding DNA: TGTGCCAGCTCACCACTAGATCGTGCCGGGGAGCTGTTTTTT.

The rearrangement links TRBV18 to TRBJ1-5; D is ambiguous. Trimming took 5 bases from V and 3 from J, leaving 11 bases between them. The CDR3 contains 14 residues. CDR1 KGHSH and CDR2 LQKENI come from the germline V gene. CDR3: CASSTNTDNQPQHF. In DNA form, the CDR3 reads TGTGCCAGCTCAACGAACACGGACAATCAGCCCCAGCATTTT.

This clone was detected once. The chain couples TRBV28 to TRBJ1-1; 7 bases line up with TRBD1. Germline CDR1 is MDHEN and CDR2 is SYDVKM. The CDR3 sequence is 14 residues long. The V segment lost 4 bases and the J segment 5 bases; nucleotides outside the gene matches: 7. The chain's CDR3 is CASSSYRGETEAFF. The DNA for the CDR3 is TGTGCCAGCAGTTCGTACAGGGGTGAGACTGAAGCTTTCTTT.

The V call is TRBV11-1, the J call TRBJ1-4; D uncertain. Trimming took off 3 bases at V and 3 bases at J, with 8 bases between the two ends. This CDR3 has 14 residues. CDR1 SGHAT and CDR2 FQDESV come from the germline V gene (reference sequence). CDR3 sequence (DNA): TGTGCCAGCAGCTTTGGGATGGCTAATGAAAAACTGTTTTTT. It yields the protein CASSFGMANEKLFF.

The chain couples TRBV7-8 to TRBJ2-7; either TRBD1 or TRBD2 may supply D (6 bases each). Trimming shortened V by 5 bases and J by 3 bases, and 17 bases separated the two germline ends. The CDR3 covers 15 residues. CDR1 and CDR2 from the germline V gene are SGHVS and FQNEAQ. The CDR3 region is CASSTGTFTVYEQYF. CDR3 coding DNA: TGTGCCAGCAGCACAGGGACTTTTACTGTCTACGAGCAGTACTTC.

V is TRBV6-6 and J is TRBJ2-5; D ambiguous. CDR3 size: 12 residues. The germline gives CDR1 MNHNY, CDR2 SVGAGI (reference sequence). V was shortened by 1 base and J by 3 bases, with 3 bases between the two germline ends. The CDR3 is CASSYLKETQYF. Written as DNA, the CDR3 is TGTGCCAGCAGTTACTTAAAAGAGACCCAGTACTTC.

This chain's CDR3 is CASSQGVGGANVLTF. The CDR3 DNA is TGCGCCAGCAGCCAAGGGGTTGGTGGGGCCAACGTCCTGACTTTC. V usage is TRBV4-3 and J usage is TRBJ2-6; D unresolved. Germline values: CDR1 LGHNA, CDR2 YSLEER. The CDR3 runs to 15 residues. Trimming shortened V by 1 base and J by 3 bases, and 7 bases separated the two germline ends.

V is TRBV6-1 and J is TRBJ2-1, with 9 bases fitting TRBD2. The CDR3 spans 17 residues. The V and J ends lost 3 bases and 1 base, in that order; junction bases with no gene match: 7. Per the germline V gene, CDR1 is MNHNS and CDR2 is SASEGT. The CDR3 sequence: CASSEDPLAGSYNEQFF. The CDR3 DNA reads TGTGCCAGCAGTGAGGACCCGCTAGCGGGATCCTACAATGAGCAGTTCTTC.

Note on this clone: Germline and junction disagree at one end, which may indicate a read error. The chain employs TRBV10-3 and TRBJ1-2, with D uncertain. The V gene's germline CDR1 is ENHRY and CDR2 SYGVKD. CDR3 length: 13 amino acids. DNA for the CDR3: TGTGCCAGCAGTGAAACCCAGTCTCCAGGCTACACCTTC. Translating it yields CASSETQSPGYTF.

The chain combines TRBV9 with TRBJ1-4, with 9 positions matching TRBD1. Germline CDR1 SGDLS, CDR2 YYNGEE. This CDR3 is built from 13 residues. The trim removed 5 bases at V and 6 bases at J, leaving 2 bases unmatched. The CDR3 reads CASRGQGDEKLFF. The DNA for the CDR3 is TGTGCCAGCAGGGGACAGGGAGATGAAAAACTGTTTTTT.

The chain couples TRBV7-9 to TRBJ1-2; the D gene is possibly TRBD1 (5 bases). The CDR3 totals 14 residues. V dropped 1 base and J dropped 4 bases, with 10 bases sitting between them. CDR1 is SEHNR and CDR2 is FQNEAQ in the germline V gene (reference sequence). The CDR3 coding sequence is TGTGCCAGCAGCTTAGATGGGGGGATCTATGGCTACACCTTC. Its protein product is CASSLDGGIYGYTF.

The rearrangement uses TRBV7-2 and TRBJ1-5; 9 bases align to TRBD1. This CDR3 comprises 14 residues. V shed 3 bases and J 7 bases; nucleotides not matched to a gene: 4. The germline V gene encodes CDR1 SGHTA and CDR2 FQGNSA. The CDR3 protein is CASSFRDREQPQHF. Here the CDR3 DNA reads TGTGCCAGCAGCTTCCGGGACAGGGAACAGCCCCAGCATTTT.

The chain links TRBV2 to TRBJ2-7, with D perhaps matching TRBD1 or TRBD2 (5 bases each). The CDR3 has 15 residues. Germline-derived CDR1 and CDR2 are SNHLY and FYNNEI. V lost 4 bases, J lost 3 bases, and 16 bases lay in between. The CDR3 reads CASSGDGGPNYEQYF. In DNA, the CDR3 is TGTGCCAGCAGTGGGGACGGTGGGCCAAACTACGAGCAGTACTTC.

The V call is TRBV5-1, the J call TRBJ1-5; weak D call: TRBD1 (6 bases). Per germline, CDR1 SGHRS and CDR2 YFSETQ. The CDR3 has 14 amino acids. V lost 0 bases and J lost 2, with 6 bases in between. CDR3 sequence (DNA): TGCGCCAGCAGCTTGGACAGGGGCAATCAGCCCCAGCATTTT. Translation gives CASSLDRGNQPQHF. Full variable domain (outside the CDR3, taken from reference TRBV5-1 and TRBJ1-5): KAGVTQTPRYLIKTRGQQVTLSCSPISGHRSVSWYQQTPGQGLQFLFEYFSETQRNKGNFPGRFSGRQFSNSRSEMNVSTLELGDSALYLCASSLDRGNQPQHFGDGTRLSIL.

J is TRBJ2-7 and V is TRBV27, with D perhaps TRBD1 (5 bases). V was pared by 2 bases and J by 3 bases, with 11 bases between. The germline CDR1 and CDR2 sequences are MNHEY and SMNVEV (reference sequence). The CDR3 extends over 14 amino acids. The CDR3 coding sequence is TGTGCCAGCAGTTTAACGACAGCATTCTACGAGCAGTACTTC. Its translation is CASSLTTAFYEQYF.

The chain uses TRBV7-7 and TRBJ2-7; D is unclear. Germline V gene sequence: CDR1 SSHAT, CDR2 FNYEAQ (reference sequence). V lost 0 bases to trimming and J lost 5 bases, with 14 bases between them. The CDR3 is 15 residues long. CDR3 region: CASSLAPTDTDEQYF. The CDR3 DNA sequence: TGTGCCAGCAGCTTAGCACCGACTGATACCGACGAGCAGTACTTC.

The CDR3 spells CASSSQPLRAVGYGYTF. CDR3 coding DNA: TGTGCCAGCAGTTCCCAACCCCTCAGGGCCGTCGGCTATGGCTACACCTTC. This chain links TRBV27 with TRBJ1-2; D may be TRBD1 (5 bases). Germline CDR1 and CDR2: MNHEY and SMNVEV (reference sequence). With 4 bases removed from V and 4 bases from J, the gap between germline ends came to 22 bases. The CDR3 totals 17 residues.